The 9 T cell receptor beta chains in this list originate from one sample, sequenced in a study of T cells after yellow fever vaccination. Using its own MiXCR run on the 5' RACE reads, TCRdb lists one record per CDR3 protein. This table has around 250,000 distinct CDR3 sequences, around 7% appearing once. The specimen was CD4+ T cells sorted from PBMCs, collected 15 days after the yellow fever booster vaccination. All receptors derive from a man aged 25 to 40 who received the YFV17D yellow fever vaccine.

There are many counts of this clonotype. This chain links TRBV29-1 with TRBJ2-1, with TRBD2 matching 10 bases. The CDR3 spans 12 residues. Losses at the gene ends were 6 bases for V and 7 bases for J; bases not matched to a gene: 3. Per germline, CDR1 SQVTM and CDR2 ANQGSEA. Here the CDR3 reads CSVRTSGNEQFF. CDR3 sequence (DNA): TGCAGCGTGAGGACTAGCGGTAATGAGCAGTTCTTC.

This clonotype appeared a few times. The chain is built from TRBV19 and TRBJ2-1; 11 nucleotides line up with TRBD2. CDR1 is LNHDA, CDR2 SQIVND, per germline (reference sequence). There are 15 residues in the CDR3. Trimming removed 3 bases from V and 9 bases from J; junction bases left unmatched: 7. CDR3 DNA: TGTGCCAGTAGTATTGTACTAGCGGGAGCCAGTGAGCAGTTCTTC. It specifies CASSIVLAGASEQFF.

The chain carries TRBV29-1 and TRBJ2-5; D may be TRBD2 (5 bases). CDR1 is SQVTM, CDR2 ANQGSEA, per germline. The length of the CDR3 is 14 residues. V was pared by 6 bases and J by 5 bases, with 19 bases between. The CDR3 DNA sequence: TGCAGCGTGGGGAGAGGGAGAGTAGGTGAGACCCAGTACTTC. Translating it yields CSVGRGRVGETQYF.

This clonotype has just a few counts. The chain links TRBV10-1 to TRBJ2-7; D might be TRBD2 (5 bases). V lost 5 bases and J 3 bases, leaving 11 bases between the germline ends. There are 13 residues in the CDR3. CDR1 WNHNN and CDR2 SYGVQD come from the germline V gene (reference sequence). CDR3 DNA sequence: TGCGCCAGCAGTTCGGGGAATTACTACGAGCAGTACTTC. Protein product: CASSSGNYYEQYF.

The rearrangement links TRBV30 to TRBJ2-2, with D perhaps assigned TRBD1 or TRBD2 (5 bases each). Germline CDR1 GTSNPN, CDR2 SVGIG (reference sequence). V lost 0 bases to trimming and J lost 5 bases, with 13 bases between them. The CDR3 runs to 15 residues. The CDR3 bases are TGTGCCTGGAGTGTCAGGGCTAGCATTACCGGGGAGCTGTTTTTT. Translated: CAWSVRASITGELFF.

The rearrangement links TRBV11-2 to TRBJ2-7, with 8 bases that match TRBD2. Germline lookup yields CDR1 SGHAT and CDR2 FQNNGV. Trimming took 5 bases from V and 4 from J; bases not matched to a gene: 19. CDR3 length equals 18 residues. CDR3 nucleotides: TGTGCCAGCAGCCTCGGGGGGGCATTACTTTCTGGGGGATACGAGCAGTACTTC. The encoded protein is CASSLGGALLSGGYEQYF.

V and J are TRBV20-1 and TRBJ1-4; tentative D call: TRBD1 (6 bases). Trimming took off 7 bases at V and 5 bases at J, with 23 bases between the two ends. Germline-derived CDR1 and CDR2 are DFQATT and SNEGSKA (reference sequence). This CDR3 is built from 16 residues. The CDR3 is CSVQGAGGRRNEKLFF. CDR3 bases: TGCAGTGTCCAGGGTGCGGGGGGCAGACGCAATGAAAAACTGTTTTTT.

Many counts were recorded for this clonotype. V is TRBV3-1 and J is TRBJ2-2; D unresolved. The CDR3 is 14 residues long. V was shortened by 1 base and J by 5 bases, with 8 bases between the two germline ends. Germline V gene lookup returns CDR1 LGHDT and CDR2 YNNKEL (reference sequence). The CDR3: CASSQGSGTGELFF. The CDR3 DNA reads TGTGCCAGCAGCCAAGGGTCCGGGACCGGGGAGCTGTTTTTT.

The chain has TRBV7-6 and TRBJ1-3; D is possibly TRBD1 (6 bases). Looked up from germline, CDR1 is SGHVS and CDR2 is FNYEAQ. The germline V and J ends were trimmed by 5 bases and 4 bases, with 12 bases remaining between them. There are 14 residues in the CDR3. The CDR3 reads CASSGQGFGNTIYF. Here the CDR3 DNA reads TGTGCCAGCAGCGGTCAGGGGTTCGGAAACACCATATATTTT. The full variable domain, completed using reference TRBV7-6 and TRBJ1-3, is GAGVSQSPRYKVTKRGQDVALRCDPISGHVSLYWYRQALGQGPEFLTYFNYEAQQDKSGLPNDRFSAERPEGSISTLTIQRTEQRDSAMYRCASSGQGFGNTIYFGEGSWLTVV.